The 31 T cell receptor beta chains listed next were all sequenced from one sample in a study of cytomegalovirus exposure and HLA in healthy donors. Primers included in the PCR were 60 Vbeta and 13 Jbeta primers. Clones were sequenced by immunoSEQ multiplex PCR, and TCRdb holds only the in-frame ones, with some missing. The repertoire shows 150,000 to 200,000 clones; the top ten hold under 6.5%. Input material: PBMCs. The source of these receptors is a man in his thirties or forties in good health and CMV-seronegative.

The V and J genes are TRBV14 and TRBJ2-3, with D possibly TRBD2 on 5 matching bases. Germline V lookup: CDR1 SGHDN, CDR2 FVKESK. This CDR3 comprises 16 residues. The V end was cut by 1 base, the J end by 1 base, with 12 bases between. The DNA for the CDR3 is TGTGCCAGCAGCCAAGGAGGATGGCGGGGCACAGATACGCAGTATTTT. The encoded protein is CASSQGGWRGTDTQYF.

The CDR3 sequence: CASSLVPESLARSNEQFF. Here the CDR3 DNA reads TGTGCCAGCAGCTTAGTCCCTGAGTCCCTGGCTAGAAGCAATGAGCAGTTCTTC. The gene calls are TRBV7-9 and TRBJ2-1; D gene ambiguous. This CDR3 is built from 18 residues. CDR1 SEHNR and CDR2 FQNEAQ come from the germline V gene (reference sequence). V dropped 1 base and J dropped 6 bases, with 22 bases sitting between them.

The rearrangement links TRBV6-1 to TRBJ2-7; D is undetermined. The CDR3 has 12 residues. Germline lookup yields CDR1 MNHNS and CDR2 SASEGT. Trimming took 4 bases from V and 2 from J, leaving 6 bases between them. Here the CDR3 reads CASSAVAYEQYF. CDR3 sequence (DNA): TGTGCCAGCAGTGCAGTCGCCTACGAGCAGTACTTC.

This chain joins TRBV6-5 and TRBJ2-1; D possibly corresponds to TRBD1 (6 bases). Per germline, CDR1 MNHEY and CDR2 SVGAGI. This CDR3 is built from 14 residues. The V end lost 5 bases, the J end lost 4 bases, and 12 bases lay between the germline ends. The CDR3 DNA reads TGTGCCAGCAGTCAAGGGACACAATACAATGAGCAGTTCTTC. This encodes CASSQGTQYNEQFF.

In the case of this clone: Other DNA sequences within the sample encode an identical CDR3. The V call is TRBV30, the J call TRBJ2-7; 11 bases agree with TRBD1. Germline CDR1 and CDR2: GTSNPN and SVGIG (reference sequence). The ends lost 5 bases at V and 2 bases at J; junction bases unmatched: 5. CDR3 length: 14 residues. CDR3 DNA: TGTGCCTGGCGTAGGGGACAGGGGGCCTACGAGCAGTACTTC. Translating it yields CAWRRGQGAYEQYF.

The chain recombines TRBV30 with TRBJ2-3; D may be TRBD2 (6 bases). The V end lost 1 base, the J end lost 6 bases, and 11 bases lay between the germline ends. The CDR3 sequence is 13 residues long. The germline CDR1 and CDR2 sequences are GTSNPN and SVGIG (reference sequence). The CDR3 DNA follows: TGTGCCTGGAGTGGGCGGGGATGGGATACGCAGTATTTT. Its protein product is CAWSGRGWDTQYF. The full variable domain, its missing parts supplied by reference TRBV30 and TRBJ2-3, is SQTIHQWPATLVQPVGSPLSLECTVEGTSNPNLYWYRQAAGRGLQLLFYSVGIGQISSEVPQNLSASRPQDRQFILSSKKLLLSDSGFYLCAWSGRGWDTQYFGPGTRLTVL.

V and J are TRBV7-8 and TRBJ2-7, with 7 nucleotides matching TRBD1. The CDR3 length is 17 residues. The germline CDR1 and CDR2 sequences are SGHVS and FQNEAQ. Trimming took 10 bases from V and 4 from J; bases not matched to a gene: 22. The CDR3 DNA follows: TGTGCCACCATACGTGGACAAACAGGGACAGCCGGGTACGAGCAGTACTTC. Its translation is CATIRGQTGTAGYEQYF.

The chain links TRBV2 to TRBJ1-2, with 8 bases matching TRBD1. Unmatched junction bases numbered 4, after V lost 4 bases and J lost 3 bases. The CDR3 spans 14 residues. From germline, CDR1 is SNHLY and CDR2 FYNNEI. CDR3 residues: CASSGDRQHYGYTF. The CDR3 bases are TGTGCCAGCAGTGGGGACAGGCAGCACTATGGCTACACCTTC.

This rearrangement joins TRBV9 to TRBJ2-7, with D possibly TRBD1 on 5 matching bases. The CDR3 has 14 amino acids. With 3 bases removed from V and 0 bases from J, the gap between germline ends came to 10 bases. Germline V gives CDR1 SGDLS, CDR2 YYNGEE. The CDR3 here is CASSGTFSSYEQYF. As DNA, the CDR3 is TGTGCCAGCAGCGGGACATTTAGCTCCTACGAGCAGTACTTC.

The chain joins TRBV19 to TRBJ1-2; 7 bases match TRBD1. The germline gives CDR1 LNHDA, CDR2 SQIVND (reference sequence). CDR3 length equals 14 residues. Trimming at V came to 5 bases and at J to 7 bases, leaving 10 bases not matched to a gene. In DNA form, the CDR3 reads TGTGCCAGTAGTCTACAGGGGTTAAGTAGTGGCTACACCTTC. It specifies CASSLQGLSSGYTF.

The chain has TRBV9 and TRBJ2-7; 7 nucleotides align to TRBD2. The CDR3 totals 15 residues. Per the germline V gene, CDR1 is SGDLS and CDR2 is YYNGEE. After removal of 3 bases from V and 6 bases from J, the junction contained 12 bases not matched to a gene. CDR3 loop: CASSGDGAGSSEQYF. As DNA, the CDR3 is TGTGCCAGCAGCGGAGATGGAGCGGGGAGTTCCGAGCAGTACTTC.

This rearrangement joins TRBV4-2 to TRBJ1-2, with D maybe TRBD1 (5 bases). V gave up 2 bases and J gave up 0 bases, with 13 bases separating them. CDR1 is LGHNA, CDR2 YNFKEQ, per germline. CDR3 size: 16 residues. The CDR3 DNA is TGTGCCAGCAGCCAACCTATCCGGGGGGCTAACTATGGCTACACCTTC. It is translated as CASSQPIRGANYGYTF.

This chain connects TRBV7-6 to TRBJ1-1, with D possibly TRBD1 on 6 matching bases. CDR1 and CDR2 from the germline V gene are SGHVS and FNYEAQ. The CDR3 sequence is 14 residues long. V was clipped by 5 bases and J by 0 bases, with 10 bases between them. The CDR3 reads CASSPGGLNTEAFF. The CDR3 DNA is TGTGCCAGCAGCCCTGGGGGCCTGAACACTGAAGCTTTCTTT.

The chain combines TRBV4-1 with TRBJ1-5; TRBD1 matches 7 bases. V was pared by 1 base and J by 2 bases, with 8 bases of the junction left unmatched. Per germline, CDR1 MGHRA and CDR2 YSYEKL. The CDR3 length is 17 residues. CDR3 nucleotide sequence: TGCGCCAGCAGCCAAGGTGAAGGGGGCTATGGCAATCAGCCCCAGCATTTT. Its protein is CASSQGEGGYGNQPQHF.

V and J are TRBV28 and TRBJ2-3; possibly TRBD1 for D (6 bases). The germline CDR1 and CDR2 sequences are MDHEN and SYDVKM. The CDR3 is 11 amino acids. Trimming left V 8 bases short and J 7 bases short, with 10 bases between. The CDR3 region has the DNA TGTGCCAGCTCACAGGGTCATACGCAGTATTTT. It yields the protein CASSQGHTQYF. Filled out from reference TRBV28 and TRBJ2-3, the complete variable domain reads DVKVTQSSRYLVKRTGEKVFLECVQDMDHENMFWYRQDPGLGLRLIYFSYDVKMKEKGDIPEGYSVSREKKERFSLILESASTNQTSMYLCASSQGHTQYFGPGTRLTVL.

The V gene is TRBV7-9, the J gene TRBJ1-1; D gene ambiguous. Germline V gene data show CDR1 as SEHNR and CDR2 as FQNEAQ (reference sequence). Trimming took 6 bases from V and 0 from J, leaving 8 bases between them. The CDR3 contains 13 residues. CDR3 region: CASRNQMNTEAFF. The CDR3, as DNA: TGTGCCAGCAGAAATCAGATGAACACTGAAGCTTTCTTT.

The CDR3 protein is CASSRDRTNQPQHF. The CDR3 nucleotides read TGTGCCAGCAGCCGCGACAGGACGAATCAGCCCCAGCATTTT. The chain links TRBV7-2 to TRBJ1-5; D is perhaps TRBD1 (6 bases). CDR3 length: 14 residues. The V end lost 5 bases, the J end lost 4 bases, and 12 bases lay between the germline ends. The germline CDR1 and CDR2 sequences are SGHTA and FQGNSA.

The chain carries TRBV18 and TRBJ2-3; possibly TRBD1 for D (5 bases). The CDR3 consists of 16 residues. Trimming took 5 bases from V and 2 from J, leaving 17 bases between them. CDR1 KGHSH and CDR2 LQKENI come from the germline V gene. In nucleotides, the CDR3 is TGTGCCAGCTCAACCGACACAGGAATCAACACAGATACGCAGTATTTT. Residues: CASSTDTGINTDTQYF.

The chain uses TRBV5-5 and TRBJ2-7; the match to TRBD1 covers 8 bases. This CDR3 is built from 16 residues. J gave up 2 bases and V 0 bases, and 7 bases lay outside the gene matches. In germline, CDR1 is SGHKS, CDR2 YYEKEE (reference sequence). The CDR3 is CASSLDPTGVTYEQYF. The DNA of the CDR3 is TGTGCCAGCAGCTTGGACCCGACAGGGGTGACCTACGAGCAGTACTTC.

The V call is TRBV28, the J call TRBJ1-1, with a tentative D call TRBD1 (5 bases). CDR3 length equals 14 residues. Looked up from germline, CDR1 is MDHEN and CDR2 is SYDVKM. V shed 1 base and J shed 2 bases, with 8 bases lying between them. CDR3 bases: TGTGCCAGCAGTTTATCCCAGGGAAACACTGAAGCTTTCTTT. Protein: CASSLSQGNTEAFF.

The chain has TRBV25-1 and TRBJ1-1; 10 bases line up with TRBD1. CDR3 length equals 15 residues. Unmatched junction bases numbered 6, after V lost 4 bases and J lost 4 bases. In germline, CDR1 is MGHDK, CDR2 SYGVNS. This CDR3 reads CASSATGGLITEAFF. The CDR3 DNA sequence: TGTGCCAGCAGTGCGACAGGGGGCCTGATCACTGAAGCTTTCTTT.

V and J are TRBV27 and TRBJ2-1; tentative D call: TRBD2 (7 bases). CDR3 length: 17 amino acids. With 1 base removed from V and 2 bases from J, the gap between germline ends came to 15 bases. Germline lookup yields CDR1 MNHEY and CDR2 SMNVEV (reference sequence). This chain's CDR3 is CASSLWVGGDTYNEQFF. In nucleotides, the CDR3 is TGTGCCAGCAGTTTATGGGTGGGGGGGGACACCTACAATGAGCAGTTCTTC.

V usage is TRBV27 and J usage is TRBJ1-3; D remains unclear. This CDR3 is built from 13 residues. V was shortened by 5 bases and J by 3 bases, with 8 bases between the two germline ends. Germline CDR1 is MNHEY and CDR2 is SMNVEV (reference sequence). The CDR3 region has the DNA TGTGCCAGCAGTCCCGGAGTTGGAAACACCATATATTTT. This encodes CASSPGVGNTIYF.

This sequence joins TRBV7-3 and TRBJ2-5, with D maybe TRBD2 (7 bases). V dropped 5 bases and J dropped 3 bases, with 10 bases sitting between them. CDR1 is SGHTA, CDR2 FQGTGA, per germline. This CDR3 is 13 amino acids long. This CDR3 is CASSRGAEETQYF. The CDR3 nucleotides are TGTGCCAGCAGCCGGGGGGCGGAAGAGACCCAGTACTTC.

This chain joins TRBV6-1 and TRBJ2-5; 10 nucleotides agree with TRBD1. The J call could be wrong; TRBJ2-7 is a better fit for the DNA end. CDR1 MNHNS and CDR2 SASEGT come from the germline V gene. CDR3 size: 13 residues. CDR3: CATRDRGKYEQYF. CDR3 sequence (DNA): TGTGCCACGAGGGACAGGGGCAAGTACGAGCAGTACTTC.

The rearrangement joins TRBV5-5 to TRBJ2-7, with 10 bases that match TRBD2. Losses at the gene ends were 4 bases for V and 3 bases for J; bases not matched to a gene: 4. Germline V gene sequence: CDR1 SGHKS, CDR2 YYEKEE (reference sequence). The CDR3 contains 14 residues. CDR3 region: CASSTGTSVYEQYF. The CDR3 DNA is TGTGCCAGCAGCACCGGGACTAGCGTCTACGAGCAGTACTTC.

The gene calls are TRBV19 and TRBJ1-1; 7 nucleotides match TRBD1. CDR1 LNHDA and CDR2 SQIVND come from the germline V gene (reference sequence). CDR3 length: 14 amino acids. V gave up 4 bases and J gave up 6 bases; unmatched junction bases: 8. The CDR3 sequence is CASSKTGRHPEAFF. In DNA, the CDR3 is TGTGCCAGTAGTAAGACAGGGCGTCATCCTGAAGCTTTCTTT.

The rearrangement links TRBV18 to TRBJ2-2, with D possibly TRBD1 on 5 matching bases. CDR3 length equals 16 residues. Trimming pared 2 bases from V and 1 base from J, leaving 11 bases between. Germline V gene lookup returns CDR1 KGHSH and CDR2 LQKENI. The CDR3 loop reads CASSPIRTKNTGELFF. CDR3 nucleotide sequence: TGTGCCAGCTCACCAATTAGGACAAAGAACACCGGGGAGCTGTTTTTT.

J is TRBJ1-2 and V is TRBV7-8; D is perhaps TRBD1 (5 bases). Germline CDR1 reads SGHVS; CDR2 reads FQNEAQ. Trimming took off 5 bases at V and 2 bases at J, with 12 bases between the two ends. CDR3 length equals 14 residues. CDR3 sequence: CASSPQTENYGYTF. As DNA, the CDR3 is TGTGCCAGCAGCCCGCAGACAGAGAACTATGGCTACACCTTC.

This chain connects TRBV7-9 to TRBJ1-1, with a possible D match to TRBD1 (6 bases). V was clipped by 10 bases and J by 4 bases, with 13 bases between them. The CDR3 covers 12 residues. The germline V gene encodes CDR1 SEHNR and CDR2 FQNEAQ (reference sequence). The CDR3 loop is CATKGGGTEAFF. The CDR3 DNA is TGTGCCACTAAGGGGGGGGGCACTGAAGCTTTCTTT.

The chain carries TRBV9 and TRBJ2-1, with D perhaps TRBD1 (5 bases). This CDR3 region has 15 residues. The germline CDR1 and CDR2 sequences are SGDLS and YYNGEE. V was pared by 0 bases and J by 5 bases, with 12 bases between. The CDR3 coding sequence is TGTGCCAGCAGCGTAGCAAGGGGCGGTGACAATGAGCAGTTCTTC. Translated, it gives CASSVARGGDNEQFF.